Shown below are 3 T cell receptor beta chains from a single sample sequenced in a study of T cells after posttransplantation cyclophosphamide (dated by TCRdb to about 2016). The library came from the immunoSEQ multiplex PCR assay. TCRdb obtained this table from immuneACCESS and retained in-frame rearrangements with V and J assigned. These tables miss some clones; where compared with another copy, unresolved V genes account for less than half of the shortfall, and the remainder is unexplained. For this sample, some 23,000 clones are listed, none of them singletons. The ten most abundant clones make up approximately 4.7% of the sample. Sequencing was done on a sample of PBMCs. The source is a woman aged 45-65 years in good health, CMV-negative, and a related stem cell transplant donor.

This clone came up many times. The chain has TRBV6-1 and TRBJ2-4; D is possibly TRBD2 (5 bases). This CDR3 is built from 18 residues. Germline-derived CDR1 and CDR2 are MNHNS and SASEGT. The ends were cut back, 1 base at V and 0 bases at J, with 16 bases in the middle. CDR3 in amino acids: CASSEEVRGTLAKNIQYF. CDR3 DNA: TGTGCCAGCAGTGAAGAAGTTCGGGGAACACTAGCCAAAAACATTCAGTACTTC.

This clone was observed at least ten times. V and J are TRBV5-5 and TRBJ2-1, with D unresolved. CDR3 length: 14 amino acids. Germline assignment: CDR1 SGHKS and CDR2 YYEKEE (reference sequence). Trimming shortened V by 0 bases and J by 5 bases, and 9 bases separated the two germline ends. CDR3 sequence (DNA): TGTGCCAGCAGCTTGGTGACAAGAAACAATGAGCAGTTCTTC. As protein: CASSLVTRNNEQFF.

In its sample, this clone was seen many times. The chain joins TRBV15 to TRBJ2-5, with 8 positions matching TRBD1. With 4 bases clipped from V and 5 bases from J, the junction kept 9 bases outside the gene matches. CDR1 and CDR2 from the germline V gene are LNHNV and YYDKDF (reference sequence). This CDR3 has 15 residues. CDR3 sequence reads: CATSTSTGARETQYF. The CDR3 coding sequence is TGTGCCACCAGCACCTCGACAGGGGCTCGGGAGACCCAGTACTTC.